This entry lists 17 T cell receptor beta chains sequenced from one sample in a study of sequential checkpoint blockade in melanoma. Repertoires were generated with immunoSEQ multiplex PCR, while TCRdb's copy carries only in-frame clones and drops some. The sample has about 9,600 clones, around 24% seen once. As to treatment: randomized to nivolumab then ipilimumab (arm A) or the reverse (arm B). Sequencing was performed on tumor tissue (inferred from file names), taken from a patient given nivolumab and ipilimumab in sequence. Receptors originate from a human donor with melanoma.

There are a few counts of this clone. V is TRBV9 and J is TRBJ2-1; 8 bases line up with TRBD2. Trimming took 5 bases from V and 5 from J; bases not matched to a gene: 24. Germline assignment: CDR1 SGDLS and CDR2 YYNGEE. The CDR3 runs 20 residues. CDR3 region: CASSEAVVGGTRWVDNEQFF. The CDR3 bases are TGTGCCAGCAGTGAAGCGGTGGTTGGAGGGACTAGGTGGGTCGACAATGAGCAGTTCTTC.

V gene TRBV5-1 combines with J gene TRBJ1-1; perhaps TRBD1 as D (5 bases). V gave up 2 bases and J gave up 4 bases, with 18 bases separating them. The CDR3 has 16 residues. CDR1 SGHRS and CDR2 YFSETQ come from the germline V gene. CDR3 residues: CASSLGAHLRRTEAFF. The CDR3 nucleotides are TGCGCCAGCAGCTTAGGGGCACACTTACGCCGCACTGAAGCTTTCTTT.

The chain combines TRBV6-8 with TRBJ1-3; a possible D gene is TRBD1 (6 bases). The CDR3 is 14 residues long. Deletions cut 8 bases from V and 14 bases from J, with 25 bases between. Germline-derived CDR1 and CDR2 are MNHGY and SAAAGT. The CDR3 loop reads CASSSTGTSELVYF. CDR3 bases: TGTGCCAGCTCTTCCACCGGGACATCAGAGCTCGTATATTTT.

This clone was seen a few times. This rearrangement joins TRBV6-8 to TRBJ1-2; no clear D gene. The CDR3 runs to 13 residues. Trimming removed 0 bases from V and 6 bases from J, with 8 bases in between. CDR1 MNHGY and CDR2 SAAAGT come from the germline V gene. CDR3 in DNA: TGTGCCAGCAGTTACTCTTCAGTAGATGGCTACACCTTC. As protein: CASSYSSVDGYTF.

The genes are TRBV29-1 and TRBJ2-5, with 8 bases identical to TRBD1. V was clipped by 6 bases and J by 2 bases; unmatched bases: 5. The CDR3 covers 13 residues. Germline-derived CDR1 and CDR2 are SQVTM and ANQGSEA. CDR3 sequence reads: CSVDGDRQETQYF. CDR3 in DNA: TGCAGCGTCGACGGGGACAGGCAAGAGACCCAGTACTTC.

This sequence joins TRBV7-8 and TRBJ1-1, with a weak D call TRBD1 (5 bases). Germline CDR1 and CDR2: SGHVS and FQNEAQ. This CDR3 region has 13 residues. The V gene lost 4 bases and the J gene lost 0 bases, with 6 bases spanning the gap. For the CDR3, the DNA is TGTGCCAGCAGCTCAGGGCTGAACACTGAAGCTTTCTTT. This codes for CASSSGLNTEAFF.

This clone was seen a few times. This chain joins TRBV7-1 and TRBJ2-7; TRBD2 might be the D (5 bases). TRBV7-1 is identified as an open reading frame with a role that is uncertain. This CDR3 has 13 amino acids. V was shortened by 4 bases and J by 1 base, with 8 bases between the two germline ends. Here the CDR3 reads CASSFRTSYEQYF. The CDR3 DNA follows: TGTGCCAGCAGCTTCCGGACTTCCTACGAGCAGTACTTC.

V and J are TRBV11-1 and TRBJ2-7, with 7 nucleotides matching TRBD1. This CDR3 spans 15 amino acids. After removal of 5 bases from V and 1 base from J, the junction contained 8 bases not matched to a gene. Germline V CDR1 and CDR2: SGHAT, FQDESV (reference sequence). This chain's CDR3 is CASSPGWDRSYEQYF. The DNA for the CDR3 is TGTGCCAGCAGCCCTGGATGGGACAGATCCTACGAGCAGTACTTC.

J is TRBJ2-5 and V is TRBV29-1, with no clear D. Germline V CDR1 and CDR2: SQVTM, ANQGSEA. The CDR3 covers 12 residues. V was clipped by 4 bases and J by 4 bases, with 10 bases between them. In DNA form, the CDR3 reads TGCAGCGTTGTTTTCCTGGGAGAGACCCAGTACTTC. The encoded protein is CSVVFLGETQYF.

The chain is built from TRBV18 and TRBJ1-1; tentative D call: TRBD1 (6 bases). The germline V gene has CDR1 KGHSH and CDR2 LQKENI. With 3 bases removed from V and 3 bases from J, the gap between germline ends came to 14 bases. This CDR3 is built from 15 residues. CDR3 sequence reads: CASSPTGRVDTEAFF. Here the CDR3 DNA reads TGTGCCAGCTCACCCACAGGGAGAGTGGACACTGAAGCTTTCTTT.

This chain links TRBV19 with TRBJ1-5, with D unclear. This CDR3 contains 13 residues. Between the trimmed V and J ends, which lost 0 bases and 7 bases, there was a span of 7 bases. Germline lookup yields CDR1 LNHDA and CDR2 SQIVND (reference sequence). CDR3 DNA sequence: TGTGCCAGTAGTATAGAGTTCGACCAGCCCCAGCATTTT. The encoded protein is CASSIEFDQPQHF.

The V call is TRBV6-1, the J call TRBJ2-7, with 7 bases matching TRBD1. The CDR3 is made up of 13 amino acids. Trimming took 0 bases from V and 6 from J; bases not matched to a gene: 2. The germline gives CDR1 MNHNS, CDR2 SASEGT. The CDR3: CASSEARQGEQYF. As DNA, the CDR3 is TGTGCCAGCAGTGAAGCTCGACAGGGCGAGCAGTACTTC.

The chain combines TRBV30 with TRBJ2-1; no clear D gene. Looked up from germline, CDR1 is GTSNPN and CDR2 is SVGIG (reference sequence). The length of the CDR3 is 14 residues. The germline V and J ends were trimmed by 3 bases and 2 bases, with 11 bases remaining between them. In nucleotides, the CDR3 is TGTGCCTGGAGGAACAGATACGCCTACAATGAGCAGTTCTTC. Translated: CAWRNRYAYNEQFF.

This clone is labeled as medium-sized. The chain combines TRBV19 with TRBJ2-1, with 7 bases matching TRBD2. V shed 3 bases, J shed 6 bases, and the junction held 14 bases outside the gene matches. CDR3 length equals 17 residues. CDR1 is LNHDA and CDR2 is SQIVND in the germline V gene (reference sequence). The CDR3 loop reads CASSMTSGGSLSNEQFF. The CDR3 DNA sequence: TGTGCCAGTAGTATGACGAGCGGCGGGAGTTTAAGCAATGAGCAGTTCTTC.

The gene calls are TRBV29-1 and TRBJ1-1, with 9 bases lining up with TRBD1. This CDR3 is 14 amino acids long. J lost 5 bases, V lost 4 bases, and 8 bases had no gene match. CDR1 SQVTM and CDR2 ANQGSEA come from the germline V gene. CDR3 DNA sequence: TGCAGCGTTGCCCGGGACAGGGAGTGGACTGAAGCTTTCTTT. The encoded protein is CSVARDREWTEAFF.

This clone has only a few counts. This chain links TRBV11-3 with TRBJ1-1, with D possibly being TRBD1 (5 bases). The length of the CDR3 is 14 residues. CDR1 and CDR2 (germline): SGHNT, YENEEA. Between the trimmed V and J ends, which lost 2 bases and 4 bases, there was a span of 11 bases. CDR3 DNA sequence: TGTGCCAGCAGCTTAAGTGAGGGGATCACTGAAGCTTTCTTT. The encoded protein is CASSLSEGITEAFF.

The chain employs TRBV5-1 and TRBJ2-7, with D perhaps matching TRBD1 or TRBD2 (5 bases each). Germline CDR1 is SGHRS and CDR2 is YFSETQ. This CDR3 has 14 amino acids. V lost 1 base and J 7 bases, leaving 15 bases between the germline ends. CDR3 region: CASSLLWDGGEQYF. The DNA of the CDR3 is TGCGCCAGCAGCTTGCTTTGGGACGGTGGGGAGCAGTACTTC.